This T cell receptor beta chain originates from a study of T cell responses to AZD1222 COVID-19 vaccine. A remark on this clone: Its antigen is unknown.

TCRdb's copy holds only in-frame clones and misses some; the assay was immunoSEQ multiplex PCR. The repertoire consists of roughly 99,000 clones, with roughly 90% occurring once and the leading ten covering about 7%. This CDR3 has 16 residues. Trimming removed 10 bases at V and 5 bases at J, with 26 bases between. Looked up from germline, CDR1 is SEHNR and CDR2 is FQNEAQ (reference sequence). Findings and caveats of the study: Seropositive status at baseline applied to only 5 or 6 AZD1222 recipients. The CD4 TCRs associated with vaccination extended across spike and predominated at 160-218 and 743-854. Repertoire sampling was restricted to post-peak T cell response timepoints.

Specimen: peripheral blood, collected on day 0 of AZD1222 vaccination. The clonotype was recovered from an adult in good health. This chain joins TRBV7-9 and TRBJ1-2; TRBD1 is a possible D gene (6 bases). This CDR3 is CATNAQTGRFLYGYTF. In nucleotides, the CDR3 is TGTGCCACGAACGCCCAGACAGGCCGGTTTCTTTATGGCTACACCTTC.